This T cell receptor (beta chain) was recovered during a study of identical twins. This clonotype was seen a few times. Each CDR3 protein is one row after TCRdb ran MiXCR on the 5' RACE reads. In the table there are 600,000 to 800,000 distinct CDR3 sequences, around 20% of which are singletons. The same data also went into a second study, on T cells expressing NK-cell markers. According to that study: Researchers got TCR beta repertoires out of sorted CD3+CD56+NKG2C+, CD3+CD56+NKG2C- and CD3+CD56-NKG2C+ T cells.

The source material was PBMCs. The sequence came from a woman between 18 and 29 years old in good health.

The CDR3 coding sequence is TGTGCCAGCAGTCCAGGGATCCGGACAGATACGCAGTATTTT. The encoded protein is CASSPGIRTDTQYF. The chain carries TRBV12-3 or TRBV12-4 and TRBJ2-3, with D perhaps matching TRBD1 (5 bases). Trimming stripped 5 bases from V and 3 bases from J, with 12 bases between. CDR3 length equals 14 residues.